The sequence of this TCR beta chain was determined in a study of early T cells in non-severe SARS-CoV-2 infection. This clonotype is labeled medium-sized. TCRdb reanalysed the 5' RACE reads using MiXCR and keeps one entry per CDR3 protein. The data show roughly 30,000 distinct CDR3 sequences, more than 3.5% seen once. Trimming left V 8 bases short and J 12 bases short, with 23 bases between. The CDR3 extends over 14 amino acids. The receptor's source is an adult who was a healthcare worker with PCR-confirmed SARS-CoV-2 infection or an uninfected control (not recorded which). The chain uses TRBV12-3 or TRBV12-4 and TRBJ2-1; tentatively, D is TRBD2 (5 bases). The sequencing input was whole blood. The CDR3 bases are TGTGCCAGCGGGCGGAACAGCGGATCAATTGGGCAGTTCTTC. Amino acid sequence: CASGRNSGSIGQFF.